This T cell receptor beta chain comes out of a study of blood T cell repertoires in COVID-19. Study overall: Acute-phase and convalescent COVID-19 samples originated in the United States, Italy and Spain. PBMCs, B-cell-depleted T cells, or T cells were the source of the cDNA or gDNA that made up the material.

In the original analysis: It was from reference gene primer amplification that nucleated cell counts were estimated. Assay: immunoSEQ multiplex PCR; the TCRdb copy retains only in-frame clones and omits some. V and J calls plus clone size are reproduced from that table; the DNA served to infer D and trimming. The table lists 650,000 to 800,000 clones, more than 80% of them singletons. The germline gives CDR1 SGHRS, CDR2 YFSETQ. There are 14 residues in the CDR3. Losses at the gene ends were 0 bases for V and 4 bases for J; bases not matched to a gene: 2. Comment on this clone: Additional DNA sequences in this sample encode the identical CDR3.

The source is a woman younger than 35 with acute or convalescent COVID-19. The chain links TRBV5-1 to TRBJ1-2; 8 nucleotides agree with TRBD1. The sequencing sample was made of peripheral blood. The CDR3 region is CASSLGQGSYGYTF. In nucleotides, the CDR3 is TGCGCCAGCAGCTTGGGACAGGGGAGCTATGGCTACACCTTC.